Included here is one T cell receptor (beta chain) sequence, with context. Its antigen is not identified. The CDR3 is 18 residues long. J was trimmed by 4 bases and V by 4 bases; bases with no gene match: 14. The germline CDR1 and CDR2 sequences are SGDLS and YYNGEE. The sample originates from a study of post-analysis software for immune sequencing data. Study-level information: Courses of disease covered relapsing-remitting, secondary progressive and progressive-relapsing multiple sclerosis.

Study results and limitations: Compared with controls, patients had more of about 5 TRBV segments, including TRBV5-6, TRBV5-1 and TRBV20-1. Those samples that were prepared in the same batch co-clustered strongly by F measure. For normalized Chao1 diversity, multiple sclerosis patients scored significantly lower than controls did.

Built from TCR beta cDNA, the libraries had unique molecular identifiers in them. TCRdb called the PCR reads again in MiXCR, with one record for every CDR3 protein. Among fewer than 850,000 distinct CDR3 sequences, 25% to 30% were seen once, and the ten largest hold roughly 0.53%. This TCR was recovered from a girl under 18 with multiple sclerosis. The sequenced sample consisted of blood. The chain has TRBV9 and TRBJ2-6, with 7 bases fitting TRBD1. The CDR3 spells CASSPEGRGFSGANVLTF. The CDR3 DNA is TGTGCCAGCAGCCCAGAGGGCAGGGGGTTCTCCGGGGCCAACGTCCTGACTTTC.